This T cell receptor beta chain was profiled in a study of CXCR3-negative and CXCR3-positive naive CD8 T cells. As for the study in general: Sequencing yielded around 150 million TRB reads, roughly 1.5 +/- 0.3 million per library.

Study-wide points: Compared with CXCR3-negative naive cells, CXCR3-positive naive cells showed more hydrophobic TRB CDR3s. Both naive subsets, CXCR3-negative and CXCR3-positive, displayed similar TRBV-TRBJ usage, unlike memory cells. Memory CD8+ cells showed much lower diversity, while both naive subsets were comparably high.

Turning to this clonotype: The antigen remains undetermined.

The CDR3 is made up of 13 amino acids. Germline assignment: CDR1 SGHKS and CDR2 YYEKEE (reference sequence). Carrying UMI labels, the TRB cDNA libraries were prepared through 5' RACE. TCRdb derives one entry per CDR3 protein from the 5' RACE reads, leaving out DNA. The listing contains around 95,000 distinct CDR3 sequences. Naive CD8+ T cells were CD45RO-CCR7+CD27+CD95-. The receptor was derived from a human donor in good health. Some clones in this sample may be carry-over from other donors' samples. The J gene is TRBJ2-5, the V gene TRBV5-5. The specimen sequenced was naive CXCR3+ CD8+ T cells from blood. This sample's subset: CD45RO-CCR7+CD27+CD95- naive CD8+ T cells expressing CXCR3 (TNR3+). CDR3 residues: CASSLLMRETQYF.